This entry lists 17 T cell receptor beta chains sequenced from one sample in a study of CD8 T cells in Susac syndrome. The authors reverse transcribed roughly 0.5 to 1 ug RNA with random hexamers. TCRdb re-called the immunoSEQ multiplex PCR reads with MiXCR, one entry per CDR3 protein. The sample has about 130,000 distinct CDR3 sequences, over 85% seen once. Input material: CD4+ T cells from PBMCs. All receptors derive from a human donor in good health.

The chain couples TRBV24-1 to TRBJ2-1; 7 positions match TRBD2. This CDR3 has 13 amino acids. V shed 10 bases, J shed 9 bases, and the junction held 11 bases outside the gene matches. In germline, CDR1 is KGHDR, CDR2 SFDVKD. CDR3 protein: CATASAGVGEQFF. The CDR3 DNA follows: TGTGCCACAGCCTCGGCGGGAGTGGGTGAGCAGTTCTTC.

This chain uses TRBV19 with TRBJ2-1; D remains unclear. Germline lookup yields CDR1 LNHDA and CDR2 SQIVND (reference sequence). V lost 5 bases and J 2 bases, leaving 10 bases between the germline ends. This CDR3 has 14 residues. CDR3 nucleotide sequence: TGTGCCAGTAGTTCGCTTAGGGCCTACAATGAGCAGTTCTTC. This gives the protein CASSSLRAYNEQFF.

The chain recombines TRBV12-3 or TRBV12-4 with TRBJ2-3; 8 bases are a match to TRBD1. The J segment lost 7 bases and the V segment lost 0 bases, leaving 12 bases of the junction unmatched. CDR3 length: 17 amino acids. The CDR3 nucleotides read TGTGCCAGCAGTTTAGCGCTTGCAGGGGGCGCCCCTTATACGCAGTATTTT. Its translation is CASSLALAGGAPYTQYF.

The chain is built from TRBV5-4 and TRBJ1-4, with D unresolved. Trimming cost V 2 bases and J 6 bases, with 11 bases left between them. CDR1 is SGHNT, CDR2 YYREEE, per germline (reference sequence). This CDR3 has 14 amino acids. This chain's CDR3 is CASSFKGSDEKLFF. Written as DNA, the CDR3 is TGTGCCAGCAGCTTCAAAGGGTCGGATGAAAAACTGTTTTTT. Drawing the rest from reference TRBV5-4 and TRBJ1-4, the complete variable domain is ETGVTQSPTHLIKTRGQQVTLRCSSQSGHNTVSWYQQALGQGPQFIFQYYREEENGRGNFPPRFSGLQFPNYSSELNVNALELDDSALYLCASSFKGSDEKLFFGSGTQLSVL.

This chain uses TRBV5-1 with TRBJ2-7; TRBD1 or TRBD2 may be the D gene (5 bases each). CDR3 size: 13 residues. Germline V gives CDR1 SGHRS, CDR2 YFSETQ. Trimming stripped 4 bases from V and 7 bases from J, with 15 bases between. CDR3 amino acids: CASSGDPGGEQYF. The CDR3 DNA is TGCGCCAGCAGCGGGGACCCCGGAGGAGAGCAGTACTTC.

The J gene is TRBJ2-6, the V gene TRBV11-2; D is perhaps TRBD1 or TRBD2 (5 bases each). The CDR3 spans 16 residues. V lost 5 bases to trimming and J lost 4 bases, with 15 bases between them. Germline lookup yields CDR1 SGHAT and CDR2 FQNNGV. CDR3 nucleotides: TGTGCCAGCAGCCGCCTTGGGGGAACGGGGGCCAACGTCCTGACTTTC. Its protein product is CASSRLGGTGANVLTF.

This chain uses TRBV24-1 with TRBJ2-1; D is tentatively TRBD1 or TRBD2 (6 bases each). This CDR3 comprises 15 residues. Between the trimmed V and J ends, which lost 2 bases and 8 bases, there was a span of 15 bases. Germline CDR1 and CDR2: KGHDR and SFDVKD. CDR3 residues: CATSDSRGAGDEQFF. CDR3 DNA: TGTGCCACCAGTGATTCTAGGGGGGCTGGTGATGAGCAGTTCTTC.

This chain uses TRBV6-2 or TRBV6-3 with TRBJ2-1, with 8 bases aligning to TRBD2. After removal of 7 bases from V and 3 bases from J, the junction contained 14 bases not matched to a gene. This CDR3 is 17 amino acids long. The germline CDR1 and CDR2 sequences are MNHEY and SVGEGT. CDR3 sequence reads: CASTQMITSGRYNEQFF. The CDR3 coding sequence is TGTGCCAGCACCCAGATGATTACTAGCGGACGCTACAATGAGCAGTTCTTC.

This rearrangement joins TRBV23-1 to TRBJ2-7, with unresolved D. TRBV23-1 is identified as an open reading frame with a role that is uncertain. The CDR3 is 14 residues long. Trimming removed 7 bases from V and 0 bases from J, with 13 bases in between. The CDR3 here is CASIGTDSSYEQYF. The CDR3 DNA follows: TGCGCCAGCATCGGTACGGATAGCTCCTACGAGCAGTACTTC.

This clonotype was counted between two and nine times. The gene calls are TRBV11-2 and TRBJ2-1, with 11 bases aligning to TRBD2. Unmatched junction bases numbered 1, after V lost 5 bases and J lost 1 base. This CDR3 has 15 residues. Germline V gene data show CDR1 as SGHAT and CDR2 as FQNNGV. CDR3 nucleotides: TGTGCCAGCAGCCGGACTAGCGGGTCCTACAATGAGCAGTTCTTC. Translated, it gives CASSRTSGSYNEQFF.

This chain connects TRBV7-9 to TRBJ1-5; D remains ambiguous. The CDR3 loop spans 15 amino acids. CDR1 is SEHNR and CDR2 is FQNEAQ in the germline V gene (reference sequence). V gave up 5 bases and J gave up 2 bases, with 13 bases separating them. Here the CDR3 DNA reads TGTGCCAGCAGCACGCTCGATTCGGGCAATCAGCCCCAGCATTTT. Translated, it gives CASSTLDSGNQPQHF.

This rearrangement joins TRBV20-1 to TRBJ1-1; D is uncertain. V lost 6 bases and J lost 0, with 8 bases in between. Germline CDR1 and CDR2: DFQATT and SNEGSKA (reference sequence). The CDR3 extends over 12 amino acids. The CDR3 DNA follows: TGCAGTGCCAGTCCTATGAACACTGAAGCTTTCTTT. This translates into CSASPMNTEAFF.

The CDR3 coding sequence is TGTGCCAGCAGCCAAGATTCGGGGACAGGGCCAGAGACCCAGTACTTC. This sequence encodes CASSQDSGTGPETQYF. This chain connects TRBV14 to TRBJ2-5; 9 nucleotides match TRBD1. The germline gives CDR1 SGHDN, CDR2 FVKESK. V was clipped by 0 bases and J by 4 bases; unmatched bases: 6. The CDR3 sequence is 16 residues long. Together with reference TRBV14 and TRBJ2-5, the CDR3 gives the full variable domain: EAGVTQFPSHSVIEKGQTVTLRCDPISGHDNLYWYRRVMGKEIKFLLHFVKESKQDESGMPNNRFLAERTGGTYSTLKVQPAELEDSGVYFCASSQDSGTGPETQYFGPGTRLLVL.

V usage is TRBV6-2 or TRBV6-3 and J usage is TRBJ1-2; no definite D call. The CDR3 totals 14 residues. Germline CDR1 reads MNHEY; CDR2 reads SVGEGT. V lost 7 bases and J 5 bases, leaving 17 bases between the germline ends. CDR3 coding DNA: TGTGCCAGCACCCCGGACTTCCTACCTTATGGCTACACCTTC. This gives the protein CASTPDFLPYGYTF.

This chain joins TRBV9 and TRBJ2-5; TRBD2 matches 8 bases. Trimming took 5 bases from V and 1 from J; bases not matched to a gene: 7. Looked up from germline, CDR1 is SGDLS and CDR2 is YYNGEE. The CDR3 extends over 15 amino acids. CDR3 residues: CASSRSGTTQETQYF. CDR3 nucleotide sequence: TGTGCCAGCAGTCGTAGCGGGACTACCCAAGAGACCCAGTACTTC.

V and J are TRBV2 and TRBJ2-1; 13 bases line up with TRBD2. From germline, CDR1 is SNHLY and CDR2 FYNNEI. With V trimmed by 7 bases and J by 6 bases, 6 bases remained unmatched. This CDR3 spans 15 amino acids. The CDR3 region is CASTGTSGRANEQFF. The CDR3 DNA sequence: TGTGCCAGCACCGGAACTAGCGGGAGGGCCAATGAGCAGTTCTTC. The variable domain in full, with the rest retrieved from reference TRBV2 and TRBJ2-1, is EPEVTQTPSHQVTQMGQEVILRCVPISNHLYFYWYRQILGQKVEFLVSFYNNEISEKSEIFDDQFSVERPDGSNFTLKIRSTKLEDSAMYFCASTGTSGRANEQFFGPGTRLTVL.

The chain joins TRBV6-6 to TRBJ1-1; D unclear. Looked up from germline, CDR1 is MNHNY and CDR2 is SVGAGI (reference sequence). CDR3 length equals 11 residues. V lost 8 bases and J lost 7, with 11 bases in between. The CDR3 DNA sequence: TGTGCCAGCTCTCTCCTGGATGAAGCTTTCTTT. Translation gives CASSLLDEAFF.